This TCR beta chain appears in the sequencing data of a study of cytomegalovirus exposure and HLA in healthy donors. Findings and limits, study-wide: Among TCR beta chains, those listed as cytomegalovirus-associated numbered under 200. Many donors carried some public TCRs, although rarity characterized most TCR sequences.

Clones were sequenced by immunoSEQ multiplex PCR, and TCRdb holds only the in-frame ones, with some missing. The sample contains 90,000 to 110,000 clones, more than 70% of which appear only once. Germline CDR1 reads MNHNS; CDR2 reads SASEGT. The CDR3 spans 11 residues. V lost 5 bases and J 6 bases, leaving 5 bases between the germline ends. This clone was seen ten or more times. Its cognate antigen is unknown. Sequencing was performed on PBMCs. The receptor was derived from a woman aged 18 to 35 in good health and CMV-seronegative. The genes are TRBV6-1 and TRBJ1-5; D gene ambiguous. CDR3 nucleotide sequence: TGTGCCAGCAGTATAGCTCAGCCCCAGCATTTT. This codes for CASSIAQPQHF.